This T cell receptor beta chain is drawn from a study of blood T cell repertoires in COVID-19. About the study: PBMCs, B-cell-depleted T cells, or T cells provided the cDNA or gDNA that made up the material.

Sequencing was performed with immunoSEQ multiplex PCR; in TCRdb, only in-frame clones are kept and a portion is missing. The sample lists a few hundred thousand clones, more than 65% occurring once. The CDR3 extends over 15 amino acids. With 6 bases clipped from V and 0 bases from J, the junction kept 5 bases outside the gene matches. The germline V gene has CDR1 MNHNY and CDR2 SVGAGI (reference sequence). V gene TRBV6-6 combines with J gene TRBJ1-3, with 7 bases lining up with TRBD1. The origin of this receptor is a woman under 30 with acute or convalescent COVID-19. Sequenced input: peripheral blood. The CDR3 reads CASSATGNSGNTIYF. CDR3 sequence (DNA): TGTGCCAGCAGCGCGACAGGGAACTCTGGAAACACCATATATTTT.